What follows are 15 T cell receptor beta chains derived from one specimen sequenced in a study of T cell responses to AZD1222 COVID-19 vaccine. Profiled with immunoSEQ multiplex PCR; TCRdb holds only in-frame clones, not every one. The sample yields 150,000 to 200,000 clones, over 80% seen once. The source was peripheral blood, collected 28 days after the second dose of the MenACWY control vaccine. The receptors originated from an adult who received the MenACWY meningococcal vaccine as a control.

The rearrangement links TRBV19 to TRBJ1-1, with D possibly matching TRBD1 (6 bases). With 8 bases removed from V and 5 bases from J, the gap between germline ends came to 21 bases. CDR1 LNHDA and CDR2 SQIVND come from the germline V gene (reference sequence). The CDR3 contains 15 residues. Here the CDR3 DNA reads TGTGCCAGTGCCGGACGGGACACCTTGGGGACTGAAGCTTTCTTT. Its protein is CASAGRDTLGTEAFF.

This sequence joins TRBV23-1 and TRBJ2-7, with unresolved D. TRBV23-1 is marked as an open reading frame, function uncertain. The CDR3 contains 15 residues. The V end was cut by 2 bases, the J end by 0 bases, with 11 bases between. This chain's CDR3 is CASSQKGSTSYEQYF. The CDR3 coding sequence is TGCGCCAGCAGTCAAAAGGGCAGTACCTCCTACGAGCAGTACTTC.

The V call is TRBV6-1, the J call TRBJ1-5; the D gene is possibly TRBD1 (5 bases). V gave up 3 bases and J gave up 5 bases, with 5 bases separating them. Germline V gives CDR1 MNHNS, CDR2 SASEGT. The CDR3 is 12 amino acids. CDR3 loop: CASSDRDQPQHF. For the CDR3, the DNA is TGTGCCAGCAGTGACAGGGATCAGCCCCAGCATTTT.

The chain joins TRBV18 to TRBJ1-5; perhaps TRBD1 as D (6 bases). V shed 2 bases and J shed 10 bases, with 12 bases lying between them. This CDR3 contains 13 residues. Germline V gene data show CDR1 as KGHSH and CDR2 as LQKENI. The CDR3 coding sequence is TGTGCCAGCTCACCAACCGGGACAAGTCCCCAGCATTTT. Encoded protein: CASSPTGTSPQHF.

V gene TRBV6-5 combines with J gene TRBJ1-4; possible D gene TRBD1, 6 bases. Germline V gene data show CDR1 as MNHEY and CDR2 as SVGAGI. The CDR3 sequence is 14 residues long. Trimming stripped 7 bases from V and 8 bases from J, with 17 bases between. For the CDR3, the DNA is TGTGCCAGCACTTCGCGGGGGCCTCGGGAAAAACTGTTTTTT. Protein sequence: CASTSRGPREKLFF.

The V and J genes are TRBV5-1 and TRBJ1-2, with D tentatively TRBD1 (6 bases). The CDR3 spans 14 residues. Per germline, CDR1 SGHRS and CDR2 YFSETQ. Trimming cost V 4 bases and J 2 bases, with 12 bases left between them. In DNA, the CDR3 is TGCGCCAGCAGCGCCCAACAGGGAAACTATGGCTACACCTTC. Translating gives CASSAQQGNYGYTF.

The V and J genes are TRBV28 and TRBJ1-1; 12 bases align to TRBD1. Per the germline V gene, CDR1 is MDHEN and CDR2 is SYDVKM. This CDR3 has 16 residues. The J segment lost 4 bases and the V segment lost 7 bases, leaving 10 bases of the junction unmatched. The CDR3 region is CASTLPLGQGATEAFF. DNA of the CDR3: TGTGCCAGCACTCTCCCCTTGGGACAGGGGGCCACTGAAGCTTTCTTT.

The J gene is TRBJ2-3, the V gene TRBV5-1; D might be TRBD2 (5 bases). Germline V gene lookup returns CDR1 SGHRS and CDR2 YFSETQ. CDR3 size: 13 residues. Deletions cut 3 bases from V and 3 bases from J, with 8 bases between. The CDR3 nucleotides read TGCGCCAGCAGCTCGGGCGGGACAGATACGCAGTATTTT. It translates to CASSSGGTDTQYF.

The V call is TRBV6-6, the J call TRBJ1-5, with D maybe TRBD1 (6 bases). The CDR3 runs to 13 residues. Trimming stripped 4 bases from V and 4 bases from J, with 8 bases between. CDR1 is MNHNY and CDR2 is SVGAGI in the germline V gene (reference sequence). CDR3 DNA sequence: TGTGCCAGCAGTTGGCAGGGGAATCAGCCCCAGCATTTT. This codes for CASSWQGNQPQHF.

The chain employs TRBV27 and TRBJ2-5; D may be TRBD1 (6 bases). This CDR3 has 13 amino acids. CDR1 MNHEY and CDR2 SMNVEV come from the germline V gene (reference sequence). Between the trimmed V and J ends, which lost 3 bases and 7 bases, there was a span of 12 bases. CDR3 coding DNA: TGTGCCAGCAGTTTTGGACAGTTCCTGACCCAGTACTTC. This gives the protein CASSFGQFLTQYF.

Concerning this clone itself: The same CDR3 can be traced to other DNA sequences in this sample. The V and J genes are TRBV5-1 and TRBJ1-3, with D possibly TRBD1 on 6 matching bases. V was clipped by 0 bases and J by 4 bases, with 8 bases between them. The CDR3 runs 14 residues. The germline CDR1 and CDR2 sequences are SGHRS and YFSETQ. The CDR3 here is CASSLGTGGNTIYF. The DNA for the CDR3 is TGCGCCAGCAGCTTGGGAACAGGGGGAAACACCATATATTTT.

The CDR3 sequence: CASSLRPGVETQYF. DNA of the CDR3: TGCGCCAGCAGCTTGCGGCCGGGAGTGGAGACCCAGTACTTC. This sequence joins TRBV5-1 and TRBJ2-5; D possibly corresponds to TRBD2 (6 bases). V lost 1 base, J lost 5 bases, and 12 bases lay in between. CDR3 size: 14 residues. Germline CDR1 reads SGHRS; CDR2 reads YFSETQ. The full variable domain, with the rest looked up from reference TRBV5-1 and TRBJ2-5, is KAGVTQTPRYLIKTRGQQVTLSCSPISGHRSVSWYQQTPGQGLQFLFEYFSETQRNKGNFPGRFSGRQFSNSRSEMNVSTLELGDSALYLCASSLRPGVETQYFGPGTRLLVL.

The V gene is TRBV19, the J gene TRBJ2-1; 15 positions agree with TRBD2. The CDR3 has 16 residues. Unmatched junction bases numbered 13, after V lost 9 bases and J lost 10 bases. The V gene's germline CDR1 is LNHDA and CDR2 SQIVND (reference sequence). CDR3 nucleotide sequence: TGTGCCAGCTCCGGGACTAGCGGGGGGCTCCCCATGGAGCAGTTCTTC. Its protein product is CASSGTSGGLPMEQFF.

Worth noting for this clone: This sample also contains other DNA sequences that code for the same CDR3. The rearrangement uses TRBV18 and TRBJ1-1; TRBD1 aligns across 8 bases. The CDR3 is 12 residues long. Germline V gene data show CDR1 as KGHSH and CDR2 as LQKENI. V lost 6 bases to trimming and J lost 7 bases; unmatched junction nucleotides: 4. DNA for the CDR3: TGTGCCAGCTCGCCCGACAGGGGTGAAGCTTTCTTT. Amino acid sequence: CASSPDRGEAFF.

The chain links TRBV11-2 to TRBJ1-1; a weak D match, TRBD1 (5 bases). The CDR3 covers 14 residues. Germline assignment: CDR1 SGHAT and CDR2 FQNNGV. Deletions cut 4 bases from V and 5 bases from J, with 14 bases between. The CDR3 sequence: CASSSPDRRTEAFF. The CDR3 DNA is TGTGCCAGCAGCTCCCCCGACAGACGGACTGAAGCTTTCTTT.